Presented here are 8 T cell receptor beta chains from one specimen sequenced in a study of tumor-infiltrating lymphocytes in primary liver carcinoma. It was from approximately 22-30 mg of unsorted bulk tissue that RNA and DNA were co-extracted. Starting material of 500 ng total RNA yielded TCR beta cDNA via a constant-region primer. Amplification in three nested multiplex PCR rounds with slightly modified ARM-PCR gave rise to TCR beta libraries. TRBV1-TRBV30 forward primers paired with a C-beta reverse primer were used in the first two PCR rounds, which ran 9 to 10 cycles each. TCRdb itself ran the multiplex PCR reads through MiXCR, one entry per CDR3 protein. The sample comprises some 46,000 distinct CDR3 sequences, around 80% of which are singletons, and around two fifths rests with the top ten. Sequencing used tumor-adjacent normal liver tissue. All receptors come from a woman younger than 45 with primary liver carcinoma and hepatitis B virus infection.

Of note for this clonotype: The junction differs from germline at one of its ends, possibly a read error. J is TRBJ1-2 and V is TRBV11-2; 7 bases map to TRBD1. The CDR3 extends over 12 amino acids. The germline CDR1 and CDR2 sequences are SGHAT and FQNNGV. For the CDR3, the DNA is TGTGTCAGCACTCAGGGGGGTGGAGACTACACCTTC. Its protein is CVSTQGGGDYTF. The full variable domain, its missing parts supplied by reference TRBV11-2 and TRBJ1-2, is EAGVAQSPRYKIIEKRQSVAFWCNPISGHATLYWYQQILGQGPKLLIQFQNNGVVDDSQLPKDRFSAERLKGVDSTLKIQPAKLEDSAVYLCVSTQGGGDYTFGSGTRLTVV.

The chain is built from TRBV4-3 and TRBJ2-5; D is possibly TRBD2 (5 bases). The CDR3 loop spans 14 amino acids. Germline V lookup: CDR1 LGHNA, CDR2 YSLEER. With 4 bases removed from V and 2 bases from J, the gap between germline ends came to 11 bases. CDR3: CASSPTRRQETQYF. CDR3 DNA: TGCGCCAGCAGCCCGACGAGGAGGCAAGAGACCCAGTACTTC.

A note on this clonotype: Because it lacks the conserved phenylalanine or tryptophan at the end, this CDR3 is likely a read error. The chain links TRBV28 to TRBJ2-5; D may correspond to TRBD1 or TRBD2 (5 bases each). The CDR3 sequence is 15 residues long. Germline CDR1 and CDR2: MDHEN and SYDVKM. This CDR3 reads CVSNLRGTRGETQYS. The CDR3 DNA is TGTGTCAGCAATTTAAGGGGCACCCGCGGGGAGACCCAGTACTCC.

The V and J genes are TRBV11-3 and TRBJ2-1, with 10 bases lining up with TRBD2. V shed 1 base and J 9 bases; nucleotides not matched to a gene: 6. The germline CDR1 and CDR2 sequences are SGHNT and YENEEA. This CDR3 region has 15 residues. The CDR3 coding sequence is TGTGCCAGCAGCTTAGGAACTAGCGGGAAGCTTGAGCAGTTCTTC. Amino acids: CASSLGTSGKLEQFF.

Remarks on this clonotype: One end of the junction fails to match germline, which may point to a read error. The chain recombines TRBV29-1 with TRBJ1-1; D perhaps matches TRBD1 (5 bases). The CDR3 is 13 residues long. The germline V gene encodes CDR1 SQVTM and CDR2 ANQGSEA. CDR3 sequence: CSVVIRGNTEAIF. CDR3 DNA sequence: TGCAGCGTCGTTATAAGGGGAAACACTGAAGCTATCTTT.

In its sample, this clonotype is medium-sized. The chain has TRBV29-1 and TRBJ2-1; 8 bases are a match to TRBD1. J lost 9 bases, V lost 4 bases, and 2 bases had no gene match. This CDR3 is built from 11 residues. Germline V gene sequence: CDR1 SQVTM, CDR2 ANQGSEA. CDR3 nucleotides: TGCAGCGTTGGGACAGGGTTTGAGCAGTTCTTC. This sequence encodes CSVGTGFEQFF.

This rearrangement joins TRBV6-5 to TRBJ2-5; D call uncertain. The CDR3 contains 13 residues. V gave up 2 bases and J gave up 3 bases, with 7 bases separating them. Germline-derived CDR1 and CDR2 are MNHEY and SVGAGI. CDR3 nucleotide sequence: TGTGCCAGCAGTTACGGCGAAAAAGAGACCCAGTACTTC. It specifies CASSYGEKETQYF.

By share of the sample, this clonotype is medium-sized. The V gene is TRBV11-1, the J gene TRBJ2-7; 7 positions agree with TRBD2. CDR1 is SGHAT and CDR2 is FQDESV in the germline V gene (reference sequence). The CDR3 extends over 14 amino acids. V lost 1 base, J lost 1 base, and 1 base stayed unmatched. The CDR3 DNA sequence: TGTGCCAGCAGCTTAGGACTAGCTTCCTACGAGCAGTACTTC. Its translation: CASSLGLASYEQYF.